This TCR beta chain was captured in a study of blood T cell repertoires in COVID-19. Study-wide context: Samples of COVID-19 (acute and convalescent) were obtained from the United States, Italy and Spain. Sources were T cells, B-cell-depleted T cells, or PBMCs; the material itself was cDNA or gDNA.

In the original analysis: Reference gene primer amplification in the assay estimated nucleated cell counts. This table comes from immunoSEQ multiplex PCR, and its TCRdb copy is limited to in-frame clones, with some not included. That table furnishes V, J and clone size, whereas the DNA furnished D and trimming. The sample shows around 73,000 clones, about four fifths of them seen only once. The CDR3 consists of 14 residues. CDR1 and CDR2 (germline): LNHDA, SQIVND (reference sequence). V shed 1 base and J shed 6 bases, with 10 bases lying between them. The chain uses TRBV19 and TRBJ1-5, with D uncertain. Material: peripheral blood. The receptor was isolated from a human donor in a cohort sampled during active COVID-19. The CDR3 DNA sequence: TGTGCCAGTAGTATAGGCCTACGAGGTCAGCCCCAGCATTTT. Translated: CASSIGLRGQPQHF.